Presented here are 13 T cell receptor beta chains from one specimen sequenced in a study of Tregs in tolerant kidney transplant recipients (dated by TCRdb to about 2019). Libraries were constructed by the immunoSEQ multiplex PCR assay. The immuneACCESS repertoire file appears here via TCRdb, limited to in-frame rearrangements. These files lack a portion of the clones; in checked studies, under half of the deficit traces to unresolved V genes, and the cause of the others is not known. The table for this sample lists roughly 250,000 clones; around 81% of them were counted only once. Together, the top ten hold under 0.65% of the sample. Specimen: CD4+ T cells from blood. These receptors were collected from a human donor in good health.

The chain has TRBV20-1 and TRBJ2-5; TRBD1 might be the D (5 bases). Trimming shortened V by 7 bases and J by 7 bases, and 10 bases separated the two germline ends. The germline V gene encodes CDR1 DFQATT and CDR2 SNEGSKA (reference sequence). The length of the CDR3 is 10 residues. CDR3 residues: CSGGVGTQYF. The CDR3 DNA reads TGCAGTGGGGGCGTCGGGACCCAGTACTTC.

Written as DNA, the CDR3 is TGTGCCAGCACCAGACGGGCCCAACTAGGGGGAGAGCAGTACTTC. Its protein is CASTRRAQLGGEQYF. This chain connects TRBV6-6 to TRBJ2-7; weak D call: TRBD1 (6 bases). The V end was cut by 7 bases, the J end by 7 bases, with 23 bases between. Germline V gives CDR1 MNHNY, CDR2 SVGAGI (reference sequence). The CDR3 has 15 residues.

This clone showed up just once. This chain joins TRBV7-3 and TRBJ2-1; D is undetermined. Trimming took 4 bases from V and 3 from J, leaving 19 bases between them. The CDR3 totals 17 residues. The germline CDR1 and CDR2 sequences are SGHTA and FQGTGA. The CDR3 region is CASSSYSTGLDYNEQFF. The CDR3 DNA reads TGTGCCAGCAGCTCTTACTCAACGGGCCTAGACTACAATGAGCAGTTCTTC. The full variable domain, with the rest looked up from reference TRBV7-3 and TRBJ2-1, is GAGVSQTPSNKVTEKGKYVELRCDPISGHTALYWYRQSLGQGPEFLIYFQGTGAADDSGLPNDRFFAVRPEGSVSTLKIQRTERGDSAVYLCASSSYSTGLDYNEQFFGPGTRLTVL.

The J gene is TRBJ1-2, the V gene TRBV27; 7 nucleotides line up with TRBD1. Looked up from germline, CDR1 is MNHEY and CDR2 is SMNVEV (reference sequence). This CDR3 region has 15 residues. J gave up 4 bases and V 5 bases, and 10 bases lay outside the gene matches. CDR3 in DNA: TGTGCCAGCAGTCCACGACAGGGAGCGAGCTATGGCTACACCTTC. Translating gives CASSPRQGASYGYTF.

The chain joins TRBV9 to TRBJ1-1; the D gene is possibly TRBD1 (5 bases). V was clipped by 6 bases and J by 3 bases, with 18 bases between them. The CDR3 has 15 amino acids. Germline V gene lookup returns CDR1 SGDLS and CDR2 YYNGEE. In DNA, the CDR3 is TGTGCCAGCACCGCAGGCCGGGGGAGGGACACTGAAGCTTTCTTT. It translates to CASTAGRGRDTEAFF.

The chain employs TRBV4-1 and TRBJ1-1, with a tentative D call TRBD1 (5 bases). This CDR3 comprises 14 residues. V lost 5 bases and J 0 bases, leaving 10 bases between the germline ends. Germline CDR1 and CDR2: MGHRA and YSYEKL. In nucleotides, the CDR3 is TGCGCCAGCAGCTCGGGACTTCTGAACACTGAAGCTTTCTTT. Translation: CASSSGLLNTEAFF.

This chain connects TRBV18 to TRBJ1-2, with D perhaps matching TRBD1 (6 bases). V lost 3 bases and J 6 bases, leaving 17 bases between the germline ends. This CDR3 region has 15 residues. Germline V gene data show CDR1 as KGHSH and CDR2 as LQKENI. As DNA, the CDR3 is TGTGCCAGCTCACCGACTATGGGACAAGCGCATGGCTACACCTTC. Amino acids: CASSPTMGQAHGYTF. Full variable domain (remainder filled in from reference TRBV18 and TRBJ1-2): NAGVMQNPRHLVRRRGQEARLRCSPMKGHSHVYWYRQLPEEGLKFMVYLQKENIIDESGMPKERFSAEFPKEGPSILRIQQVVRGDSAAYFCASSPTMGQAHGYTFGSGTRLTVV.

The chain is built from TRBV5-4 and TRBJ2-5; 9 bases agree with TRBD1. The V gene end was trimmed by 4 bases and the J gene end by 5 bases; junction bases not matched to a gene: 6. The CDR3 totals 14 residues. Germline V gene sequence: CDR1 SGHNT, CDR2 YYREEE (reference sequence). CDR3 residues: CASSPGQGMETQYF. CDR3 DNA sequence: TGTGCCAGCAGCCCAGGACAGGGGATGGAGACCCAGTACTTC. The full variable domain, completed using reference TRBV5-4 and TRBJ2-5, is ETGVTQSPTHLIKTRGQQVTLRCSSQSGHNTVSWYQQALGQGPQFIFQYYREEENGRGNFPPRFSGLQFPNYSSELNVNALELDDSALYLCASSPGQGMETQYFGPGTRLLVL.

This chain uses TRBV7-8 with TRBJ1-4; TRBD1 aligns across 7 bases. This CDR3 region has 13 residues. The V and J ends lost 7 bases and 8 bases, in that order; junction bases with no gene match: 7. Germline CDR1 reads SGHVS; CDR2 reads FQNEAQ. The CDR3 is CASTRGQDEKLFF. The CDR3 nucleotides read TGTGCCAGCACCCGAGGACAGGACGAAAAACTGTTTTTT. The complete variable domain, with remaining parts taken from reference TRBV7-8 and TRBJ1-4, reads GAGVSQSPRYKVAKRGQDVALRCDPISGHVSLFWYQQALGQGPEFLTYFQNEAQLDKSGLPSDRFFAERPEGSVSTLKIQRTQQEDSAVYLCASTRGQDEKLFFGSGTQLSVL.

The chain carries TRBV4-1 and TRBJ2-3; D might be TRBD1 (6 bases). CDR3 size: 16 residues. Trimming left V 1 base short and J 6 bases short, with 17 bases between. The germline gives CDR1 MGHRA, CDR2 YSYEKL. The chain's CDR3 is CASSQGTGLMGDTQYF. CDR3 coding DNA: TGCGCCAGCAGCCAAGGCACAGGGCTCATGGGGGATACGCAGTATTTT.

The chain employs TRBV6-6 and TRBJ1-1, with TRBD1 identical over 7 bases. With V trimmed by 4 bases and J by 11 bases, 7 bases remained unmatched. The CDR3 totals 12 residues. Germline CDR1 reads MNHNY; CDR2 reads SVGAGI (reference sequence). CDR3 protein: CASSFDRVRAFF. DNA of the CDR3: TGTGCCAGCAGTTTCGACAGGGTGAGGGCTTTCTTT.

The chain is built from TRBV10-3 and TRBJ2-7; D call uncertain. CDR1 is ENHRY and CDR2 is SYGVKD in the germline V gene. V lost 0 bases and J 2 bases, leaving 11 bases between the germline ends. The CDR3 loop spans 15 amino acids. The CDR3 region has the DNA TGTGCCATCAGTGAGTCAGGGTCCGCGACCTACGAGCAGTACTTC. Translation: CAISESGSATYEQYF.

The J gene is TRBJ1-4, the V gene TRBV19; 7 bases align to TRBD1. Germline V gene data show CDR1 as LNHDA and CDR2 as SQIVND (reference sequence). V lost 0 bases, J lost 8 bases, and 9 bases stayed unmatched. This CDR3 spans 16 amino acids. The CDR3: CASSIDWRGGDEKLFF. CDR3 DNA: TGTGCCAGTAGTATAGATTGGAGAGGGGGCGACGAAAAACTGTTTTTT.